The 10 T cell receptor beta chains in this list originate from one sample, sequenced in a study of siplizumab effects on memory and regulatory T cells. This table comes from immunoSEQ multiplex PCR, and its TCRdb copy is limited to in-frame clones, with some not included. The sample lists 15,000 to 20,000 clones, under 50% occurring once. Cells of the mixed lymphocyte reaction were cocultured at 37 degrees C for roughly 6 days. Their antigens remain unidentified. Specimen: CFSE-low (dividing) CD4+ T cells sorted from an allogeneic mixed lymphocyte reaction. The source is a human donor in good health; the cells came from an allogeneic mixed lymphocyte reaction.

The V gene is TRBV9, the J gene TRBJ1-2; 12 nucleotides match TRBD1. V gave up 5 bases and J gave up 7 bases; unmatched junction bases: 6. The CDR3 consists of 14 residues. Germline lookup yields CDR1 SGDLS and CDR2 YYNGEE. For the CDR3, the DNA is TGTGCCAGCAGAAGGCCGGGACAGGGGGCTGGCTACACCTTC. As protein: CASRRPGQGAGYTF.

In this sample, this clone turned up a few times. The chain carries TRBV7-6 and TRBJ2-2; TRBD2 agrees at 12 bases. Germline V CDR1 and CDR2: SGHVS, FNYEAQ. V dropped 6 bases and J dropped 5; count of bases not matched to a gene: 4. This CDR3 has 15 amino acids. The CDR3 sequence: CASSLGLAGTGELFF. The CDR3 DNA reads as TGTGCCAGCAGTCTTGGACTAGCGGGGACCGGGGAGCTGTTTTTT.

The rearrangement uses TRBV19 and TRBJ2-1; 7 bases align to TRBD1. Germline trimming cut 2 bases from V and 7 bases from J; bases unmatched to any gene: 5. CDR1 and CDR2 (germline): LNHDA, SQIVND (reference sequence). The CDR3 runs 14 residues. The CDR3 sequence is CASSIWGQLNEQFF. The CDR3 region has the DNA TGTGCCAGTAGTATATGGGGACAGTTGAATGAGCAGTTCTTC. The entire variable domain, with the rest obtained from reference TRBV19 and TRBJ2-1, is as follows: DGGITQSPKYLFRKEGQNVTLSCEQNLNHDAMYWYRQDPGQGLRLIYYSQIVNDFQKGDIAEGYSVSREKKESFPLTVTSAQKNPTAFYLCASSIWGQLNEQFFGPGTRLTVL.

This chain connects TRBV10-1 to TRBJ1-4, with a tentative D call TRBD1 (5 bases). V shed 5 bases and J shed 7 bases, with 11 bases lying between them. CDR1 is WNHNN and CDR2 is SYGVQD in the germline V gene (reference sequence). CDR3 length equals 13 residues. For the CDR3, the DNA is TGCGCCAGCAGTAGGGACCCGTCTGAAAAACTGTTTTTT. Protein: CASSRDPSEKLFF.

The V call is TRBV5-1, the J call TRBJ1-6; D possibly corresponds to TRBD1 (5 bases). V was trimmed by 0 bases and J by 7 bases, leaving 14 bases between them. The CDR3 totals 16 residues. CDR1 SGHRS and CDR2 YFSETQ come from the germline V gene. CDR3 in amino acids: CASSLGPGTINSPLHF. As DNA, the CDR3 is TGCGCCAGCAGCTTGGGCCCCGGGACCATAAATTCACCCCTCCACTTT.

The chain is built from TRBV5-1 and TRBJ2-3, with TRBD2 matching 7 bases. V lost 1 base, J lost 6 bases, and 8 bases stayed unmatched. CDR1 and CDR2 from the germline V gene are SGHRS and YFSETQ. CDR3 length: 15 amino acids. CDR3 region: CASSLQGGGSDTQYF. The DNA of the CDR3 is TGCGCCAGCAGCTTGCAGGGCGGGGGTAGCGATACGCAGTATTTT.

In this sample, this clone is medium-sized. The J gene is TRBJ1-2, the V gene TRBV5-1, with 7 positions matching TRBD1. The CDR3 contains 14 residues. Losses at the gene ends were 0 bases for V and 8 bases for J; bases not matched to a gene: 7. Germline CDR1 is SGHRS and CDR2 is YFSETQ. The CDR3 loop reads CASSLGGQIAGYTF. As DNA, the CDR3 is TGCGCCAGCAGCTTGGGGGGACAGATCGCCGGCTACACCTTC. Together with reference TRBV5-1 and TRBJ1-2, the CDR3 gives the full variable domain: KAGVTQTPRYLIKTRGQQVTLSCSPISGHRSVSWYQQTPGQGLQFLFEYFSETQRNKGNFPGRFSGRQFSNSRSEMNVSTLELGDSALYLCASSLGGQIAGYTFGSGTRLTVV.

J is TRBJ2-5 and V is TRBV11-2, with D unresolved. The better agreement between TRBJ2-7 and the DNA end casts doubt on the J call. Germline V CDR1 and CDR2: SGHAT, FQNNGV. CDR3 length equals 14 residues. CDR3 sequence reads: CASSLVIGTYEQYF. The CDR3 DNA reads as TGTGCCAGCAGCTTAGTTATCGGCACTTACGAGCAGTACTTC.

Concerning this clone itself: Germline and junction disagree at one end, which may indicate a read error. Other DNA sequences from this sample encode an identical CDR3 as well. The chain couples TRBV6-5 to TRBJ1-6; D is perhaps TRBD1 (5 bases). CDR3 length: 15 residues. Germline CDR1 MNHEY, CDR2 SVGAGI. CDR3 sequence reads: CASLGRDGGPRALHF. For the CDR3, the DNA is TGCGCCAGCTTGGGACGGGACGGAGGTCCTCGGGCCCTCCACTTT.

The CDR3 protein is CSVAPQGMGHNEQFF. CDR3 sequence (DNA): TGCAGCGTTGCACCCCAGGGGATGGGCCACAATGAGCAGTTCTTC. The V and J genes are TRBV29-1 and TRBJ2-1; possible D gene TRBD1, 6 bases. V gave up 4 bases and J gave up 5 bases, with 18 bases separating them. The germline V gene has CDR1 SQVTM and CDR2 ANQGSEA. The CDR3 runs 15 residues.